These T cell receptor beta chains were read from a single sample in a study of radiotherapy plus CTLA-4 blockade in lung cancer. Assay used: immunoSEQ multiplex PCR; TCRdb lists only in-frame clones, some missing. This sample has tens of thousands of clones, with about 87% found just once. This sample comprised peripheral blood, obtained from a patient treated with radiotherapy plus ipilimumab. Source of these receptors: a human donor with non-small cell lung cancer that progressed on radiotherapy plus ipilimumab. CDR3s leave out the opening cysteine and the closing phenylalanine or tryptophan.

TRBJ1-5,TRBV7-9,ASSFTNSNQPQH
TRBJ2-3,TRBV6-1,ASSEGQATKDTQY
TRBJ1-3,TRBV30,AWSVGPSGNTIY
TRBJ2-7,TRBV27,ASSLLGLADYEQY
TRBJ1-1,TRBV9,ASSVSSELEAF
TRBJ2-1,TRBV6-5,ASSYRLWNEQF
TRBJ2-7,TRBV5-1,ASSTREGQIYEQY
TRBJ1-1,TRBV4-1,ASSPQPRGTEAF
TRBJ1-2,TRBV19,ASSIGQGRSYT
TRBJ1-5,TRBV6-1,ASSEGRPTHNQPQH
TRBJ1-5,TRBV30,AWSGGDTGGKPQH